These T cell receptor beta chains were read from a single sample in a study of early T cells in non-severe SARS-CoV-2 infection. TCRdb itself ran the 5' RACE reads through MiXCR, one entry per CDR3 protein. Among some 30,000 distinct CDR3 sequences listed, 4.5% to 7% were seen once. Input material: whole blood. Receptor source: an adult who was a healthcare worker with PCR-confirmed SARS-CoV-2 infection or an uninfected control (not recorded which). CDR3s include the opening cysteine and the closing phenylalanine or tryptophan. The D gene is left open where the match is weak. Only part of the rows carry a size: once, few, many, or a class if the clone is expanded.

V gene: TRBV7-9
D gene: .
clone size: many
J gene: TRBJ2-1
CDR3 DNA: TGTGCCAGCAGCTTAGGGGGCACCCACAATGAGCAGTTCTTC
CDR3 protein: CASSLGGTHNEQFF

V gene: TRBV12-3/TRBV12-4
D gene: .
clone size: many
J gene: TRBJ1-4
CDR3 DNA: TGTGCCAGCAGTCCCACCGGGACGGAAATAACTAATGAAAAACTGTTTTTT
CDR3 protein: CASSPTGTEITNEKLFF

V gene: TRBV6-1
D gene: TRBD1
clone size: many
J gene: TRBJ2-7
CDR3 DNA: TGTGCCAGCAGTGAAGAGGAGACAGGGTCCTACGAGCAGTACTTC
CDR3 protein: CASSEEETGSYEQYF

V gene: TRBV12-3/TRBV12-4
D gene: TRBD1
clone size: .
J gene: TRBJ1-3
CDR3 DNA: TGTGCCAGCAGTTTAAGGGGGCCTCCAAACACCATATATTTT
CDR3 protein: CASSLRGPPNTIYF

V gene: TRBV20-1
D gene: .
clone size: many
J gene: TRBJ1-1
CDR3 DNA: TGCAGTGCTATCCGGGACTTGAACACTGAAGCTTTCTTT
CDR3 protein: CSAIRDLNTEAFF

V gene: TRBV20-1
D gene: TRBD1
clone size: few
J gene: TRBJ2-3
CDR3 DNA: TGCAGTGCTAGAGATTTAGCAGGGGGCGAGGCAGATACGCAGTATTTT
CDR3 protein: CSARDLAGGEADTQYF

V gene: TRBV6-1
D gene: .
clone size: .
J gene: TRBJ2-3
CDR3 DNA: TGTGCCAGCAGTGAAATGACCGGGACGGGAAGCACAGATACGCAGTATTTT
CDR3 protein: CASSEMTGTGSTDTQYF

V gene: TRBV6-6
D gene: TRBD1
clone size: many
J gene: TRBJ2-7
CDR3 DNA: TGTGCCAGCAGTTACAGGACAGGGATCTCCTACGAGCAGTACTTC
CDR3 protein: CASSYRTGISYEQYF

V gene: TRBV20-1
D gene: TRBD1
clone size: few
J gene: TRBJ2-1
CDR3 DNA: TGCAGTGCACCGGACAGGGAGGTCCGTGAGCAGTTCTTC
CDR3 protein: CSAPDREVREQFF

V gene: TRBV18
D gene: .
clone size: few
J gene: TRBJ2-2
CDR3 DNA: TGTGCCAGCTCACCAACGACGGCCGGCGGGGAGCTGTTTTTT
CDR3 protein: CASSPTTAGGELFF

V gene: TRBV14
D gene: TRBD1
clone size: many
J gene: TRBJ2-1
CDR3 DNA: TGTGCCAGCAGCCCGAGCCGGGGACAGTTAATCAATGAGCAGTTCTTC
CDR3 protein: CASSPSRGQLINEQFF

V gene: TRBV4-3
D gene: .
clone size: few
J gene: TRBJ2-7
CDR3 DNA: TGCGCCAGCAGCTTAGGCCGGGGGTCCTACGAGCAGTACTTC
CDR3 protein: CASSLGRGSYEQYF

V gene: TRBV20-1
D gene: .
clone size: .
J gene: TRBJ2-3
CDR3 DNA: TGCAGTGCTAGACCCACTGGCACAGATACGCAGTATTTT
CDR3 protein: CSARPTGTDTQYF

V gene: TRBV5-4
D gene: .
clone size: few
J gene: TRBJ2-3
CDR3 DNA: TGTGCCAGCAGCTTGGTAGCGGCAGATACGCAGTATTTT
CDR3 protein: CASSLVAADTQYF

V gene: TRBV15
D gene: TRBD1
clone size: .
J gene: TRBJ2-7
CDR3 DNA: TGTGCCACCAGCAGAGATAGGGTGACAGGGGGCTACGAGCAGTACTTC
CDR3 protein: CATSRDRVTGGYEQYF

V gene: TRBV6-5
D gene: TRBD2
clone size: many
J gene: TRBJ2-1
CDR3 DNA: TGTGCCAGCAGTTCCACCACTAGCGGGGTATCTCCCTCCTACAATGAGCAGTTCTTC
CDR3 protein: CASSSTTSGVSPSYNEQFF

V gene: TRBV7-2
D gene: TRBD1
clone size: .
J gene: TRBJ2-7
CDR3 DNA: TGTGCCAGCAGCCCCAGGGGGCGCGATCCCTACGAGCAGTACTTC
CDR3 protein: CASSPRGRDPYEQYF

V gene: TRBV4-3
D gene: .
clone size: .
J gene: TRBJ2-2
CDR3 DNA: TGCGCCAGCAGCCAAGAACACGCCGACGGGGAGCTGTTTTTT
CDR3 protein: CASSQEHADGELFF

V gene: TRBV20-1
D gene: .
clone size: few
J gene: TRBJ1-5
CDR3 DNA: TGCAGTGCGCAACGGGGGACTGAAAGTCAGCCCCAGCATTTT
CDR3 protein: CSAQRGTESQPQHF

V gene: TRBV6-6
D gene: .
clone size: many
J gene: TRBJ1-2
CDR3 DNA: TGTGCCAGCAGTTATACAGGATCCGGCTACACCTTC
CDR3 protein: CASSYTGSGYTF

V gene: TRBV11-2
D gene: TRBD1
clone size: few
J gene: TRBJ1-6
CDR3 DNA: TGTGCCAGCAGCTTAGAGACAGGGGGAAATTCACCCCTCCACTTT
CDR3 protein: CASSLETGGNSPLHF

V gene: TRBV5-1
D gene: TRBD1
clone size: many
J gene: TRBJ2-7
CDR3 DNA: TGCGCCAGCAGCTTAGGGACAGGGATCGACGAGCAGTACTTC
CDR3 protein: CASSLGTGIDEQYF

V gene: TRBV20-1
D gene: TRBD2
clone size: .
J gene: TRBJ2-5
CDR3 DNA: TGCAGTGCGCTAGCGGAAGAGACCCAGTACTTC
CDR3 protein: CSALAEETQYF

V gene: TRBV20-1
D gene: .
clone size: few
J gene: TRBJ2-5
CDR3 DNA: TGCAGTGCTAGAGATTGGCAGGGGAGTCAAGAGACCCAGTACTTC
CDR3 protein: CSARDWQGSQETQYF

V gene: TRBV20-1
D gene: TRBD1
clone size: many
J gene: TRBJ1-5
CDR3 DNA: TGCAGTGCTAGAACAGGGGGGGAAGTTCAGCCCCAGCATTTT
CDR3 protein: CSARTGGEVQPQHF

V gene: TRBV12-3/TRBV12-4
D gene: .
clone size: many
J gene: TRBJ2-5
CDR3 DNA: TGTGCCAGCAGTCCCCTAGCGCGCAAAGAGACCCAGTACTTC
CDR3 protein: CASSPLARKETQYF

V gene: TRBV5-5
D gene: .
clone size: .
J gene: TRBJ1-2
CDR3 DNA: TGTGCCAGCAGCTTCCGGGACACGTCGAACTATGGCTACACCTTC
CDR3 protein: CASSFRDTSNYGYTF

V gene: TRBV13
D gene: .
clone size: few
J gene: TRBJ2-2
CDR3 DNA: TGTGCCAGCAGCTCGGGACTCACCGGGGAGCTGTTTTTT
CDR3 protein: CASSSGLTGELFF

V gene: TRBV14
D gene: TRBD1
clone size: few
J gene: TRBJ2-5
CDR3 DNA: TGTGCCAGCAGCCAAGCCAGGGGGTACCAAGAGACCCAGTACTTC
CDR3 protein: CASSQARGYQETQYF

V gene: TRBV7-2
D gene: .
clone size: .
J gene: TRBJ1-5
CDR3 DNA: TGTGCCAGCAGCCGGGACACGCTTTATAGCAATCAGCCCCAGCATTTT
CDR3 protein: CASSRDTLYSNQPQHF

V gene: TRBV20-1
D gene: .
clone size: many
J gene: TRBJ1-2
CDR3 DNA: TGCAGCAGTCGAAGGGGACGCGATGGCTACACCTTC
CDR3 protein: CSSRRGRDGYTF

V gene: TRBV7-2
D gene: TRBD1
clone size: many
J gene: TRBJ2-2
CDR3 DNA: TGTGCCAGCAACCTCGGGACAGGGATAACCGGGGAGCTGTTTTTT
CDR3 protein: CASNLGTGITGELFF

V gene: TRBV20-1
D gene: .
clone size: many
J gene: TRBJ1-5
CDR3 DNA: TGCAGTGCAAGAGACAGTTTCGATCAGCCCCAGCATTTT
CDR3 protein: CSARDSFDQPQHF

V gene: TRBV6-2/TRBV6-3
D gene: .
clone size: .
J gene: TRBJ1-3
CDR3 DNA: TGTGCCAGCAGTTACGCCGGGGGCTCCTCTGGAAACACCATATATTTT
CDR3 protein: CASSYAGGSSGNTIYF

V gene: TRBV6-4
D gene: TRBD2
clone size: many
J gene: TRBJ2-3
CDR3 DNA: TGTGCCAGCAGTGACCTAGCGGGGGGGCAAGATACGCAGTATTTT
CDR3 protein: CASSDLAGGQDTQYF

V gene: TRBV7-2
D gene: .
clone size: .
J gene: TRBJ1-3
CDR3 DNA: TGTGCCAGCAGCTTAGTGGGCGGGGGAACTGGAAACACCATATATTTT
CDR3 protein: CASSLVGGGTGNTIYF

V gene: TRBV7-2
D gene: .
clone size: few
J gene: TRBJ2-1
CDR3 DNA: TGTGCCAGCAGTAAAAGTCAGGGACACTACAATGAGCAGTTCTTC
CDR3 protein: CASSKSQGHYNEQFF

V gene: TRBV3-1
D gene: TRBD2
clone size: many
J gene: TRBJ2-7
CDR3 DNA: TGTGCCAGCAGCCAAACGACTAGCGGGGGGGCCTACGAGCAGTACTTC
CDR3 protein: CASSQTTSGGAYEQYF

V gene: TRBV10-2
D gene: .
clone size: many
J gene: TRBJ2-7
CDR3 DNA: TGCGCCAGCGGGGCGGGAAAAACCTACGAGCAGTACTTC
CDR3 protein: CASGAGKTYEQYF

V gene: TRBV10-3
D gene: .
clone size: many
J gene: TRBJ1-3
CDR3 DNA: TGTGCCATCAGTGAGTCGAGTGGGAGCACTGGAAACACCATATATTTT
CDR3 protein: CAISESSGSTGNTIYF

V gene: TRBV10-3
D gene: .
clone size: many
J gene: TRBJ2-6
CDR3 DNA: TGTGCCATCAGTGATACTGTTGGCCCTGGGGCCAACGTCCTGACTTTC
CDR3 protein: CAISDTVGPGANVLTF

V gene: TRBV5-1
D gene: .
clone size: few
J gene: TRBJ2-3
CDR3 DNA: TGCGCCAGCAGCTCAAAGCTTGGGAATCCCTATTCCACAGATACGCAGTATTTT
CDR3 protein: CASSSKLGNPYSTDTQYF